The rows below give T cell receptor beta chains drawn from one sample of a study of T cells in Graves' hyperthyroidism and ophthalmopathy. MiXCR was run by TCRdb on the multiplex PCR reads, yielding one entry per CDR3 protein. The data contain 400,000 to 600,000 distinct CDR3 sequences, about 16% of them singletons. Source material: blood. Receptors were obtained from a woman younger than 45 with Graves' ophthalmopathy. CDR3s include the opening cysteine and the closing phenylalanine or tryptophan.

>TRBJ2-1|TRBV4-3
CASSQAGGHNEQFF
>TRBJ1-5|TRBV5-5
CASSLFNSDRVVDQPQHF
>TRBJ1-1|TRBV18
CASSSGGDTEAFF
>TRBJ1-5|TRBV12-3/TRBV12-4
CASSGGDSNQPQHF
>TRBJ2-4|TRBV12-3/TRBV12-4
CASSLTERDFQYF
>TRBJ2-7|TRBV20-1
CSASIVLPEQYF
>TRBJ2-7|TRBV29-1
CSVVAGVGYEQYF
>TRBJ1-1|TRBV27
CASSLSQWNTEAFF
>TRBJ1-4|TRBV3-1
CASSHYQGNNEKLFF
>TRBJ1-1|TRBV11-2
CASSGSGRAEAFF
>TRBJ2-7|TRBV18
CASSAGTGVDSYEQYF
>TRBJ2-4|TRBV30
CAWDREAKNIQYF
>TRBJ1-1|TRBV5-6
CASSLTTGTPLLEAFF
>TRBJ2-5|TRBV6-1
CASSLTRGGQETQYF
>TRBJ2-1|TRBV4-3
CASSQDLSNEQFF
>TRBJ2-7|TRBV6-1
CASLAGGRNEQYF
>TRBJ1-1|TRBV30
CAWSVIGDGAEAFF
>TRBJ2-3|TRBV20-1
CSARVPRGLAGTDTQYF
>TRBJ2-7|TRBV7-9
CASSLGGRTYEQYF
>TRBJ2-3|TRBV6-6
CASSYSDTQYF
>TRBJ2-7|TRBV28
CASSGTGESTYEQYF
>TRBJ1-5|TRBV6-1
CASSDALTTTGPGQHF
>TRBJ2-5|TRBV12-3/TRBV12-4
CASSKTWGETQYF
>TRBJ2-7|TRBV20-1
CSAQGVESSYEQYF
>TRBJ2-1|TRBV30
CAWNQVTGEQFF
>TRBJ2-1|TRBV7-9
CASSLPQGSYNEQFF
>TRBJ2-3|TRBV4-1
CASSRRTGAGLAGVWFEGTQYF
>TRBJ2-1|TRBV5-1
CASSRGMGQFF
>TRBJ2-1|TRBV7-2
CASSLGMGGLAGGEQFF
>TRBJ1-2|TRBV3-1
CASSQRVGGIITGGYTF
>TRBJ1-2|TRBV2
CAVNRGELYGYTF
>TRBJ1-1|TRBV5-1
CASSWGRRNTEAFF
>TRBJ2-5|TRBV5-5
CASSFGTGGLFETQYF
>TRBJ1-4|TRBV7-9
CASSLSQGQEKLFF
>TRBJ2-7|TRBV7-6
CASSARLAGDYEQYF
>TRBJ2-7|TRBV3-1
CASSQAGREQYF
>TRBJ2-5|TRBV11-3
CASSLSSWETQYF
>TRBJ1-1|TRBV2
CASGAGRSTEAFF
>TRBJ2-2|TRBV20-1
CSAKPGPFRSGELFF
>TRBJ2-2|TRBV13
CASSNPYTAGELFF
>TRBJ2-7|TRBV7-9
CASSSHLGREDSYEQYF
>TRBJ1-5|TRBV6-2/TRBV6-3
CASSKTGRVNQPQHF
>TRBJ2-1|TRBV2
CAMGEQFF
>TRBJ2-1|TRBV29-1
CSAQTGSNSYSEQFF
>TRBJ2-7|TRBV7-6
CASSRSLPGTLKAYEQYF
>TRBJ2-7|TRBV25-1
CASSELGQKGVEQYF
>TRBJ1-1|TRBV25-1
CASSDAAAPSAFF
>TRBJ1-5|TRBV30
CAWGAQGSQPQHF
>TRBJ2-3|TRBV30
CAWRVINTDTQYF
>TRBJ1-2|TRBV20-1
CSARNRGLGYTF
>TRBJ1-5|TRBV27
CASRGPFGQPQHF
>TRBJ2-7|TRBV15
CAASRDRDRPAYEQCF
>TRBJ2-7|TRBV12-3/TRBV12-4
CASSGTGGFYEQYF
>TRBJ1-1|TRBV28
CASSFPRVGTGTEAFF
>TRBJ2-5|TRBV18
CASSYRAGTNQETQYF
>TRBJ2-1|TRBV12-3/TRBV12-4
CASSRDGANEQFF
>TRBJ2-7|TRBV7-2
CASSSSDIEYEQYF
>TRBJ1-5|TRBV12-3/TRBV12-4
CASSFGDFGNQPQHF